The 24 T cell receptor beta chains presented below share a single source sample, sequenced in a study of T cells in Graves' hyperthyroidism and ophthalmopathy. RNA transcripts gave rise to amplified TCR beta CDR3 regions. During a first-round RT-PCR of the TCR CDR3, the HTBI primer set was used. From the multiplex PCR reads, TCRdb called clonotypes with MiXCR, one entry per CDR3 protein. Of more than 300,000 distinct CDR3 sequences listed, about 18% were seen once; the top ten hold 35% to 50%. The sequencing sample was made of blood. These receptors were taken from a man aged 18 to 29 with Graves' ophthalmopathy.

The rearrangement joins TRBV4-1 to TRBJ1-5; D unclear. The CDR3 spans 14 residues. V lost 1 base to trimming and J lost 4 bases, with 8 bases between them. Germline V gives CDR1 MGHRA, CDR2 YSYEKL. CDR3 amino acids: CASSQGLENQPQHF. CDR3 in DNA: TGCGCCAGCAGCCAAGGGTTGGAGAATCAGCCCCAGCATTTT.

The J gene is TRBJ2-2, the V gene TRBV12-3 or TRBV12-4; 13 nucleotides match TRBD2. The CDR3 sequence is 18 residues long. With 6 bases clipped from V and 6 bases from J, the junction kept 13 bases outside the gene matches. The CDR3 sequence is CASSHRLAGGPRAGELFF. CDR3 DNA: TGTGCCAGCAGCCACCGACTAGCGGGGGGCCCCCGCGCCGGGGAGCTGTTTTTT.

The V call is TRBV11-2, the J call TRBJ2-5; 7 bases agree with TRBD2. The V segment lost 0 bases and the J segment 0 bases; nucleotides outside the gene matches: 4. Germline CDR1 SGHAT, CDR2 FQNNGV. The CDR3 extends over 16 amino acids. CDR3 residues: CASSLEGGGDQETQYF. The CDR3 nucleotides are TGTGCCAGCAGCTTAGAGGGCGGGGGAGACCAAGAGACCCAGTACTTC.

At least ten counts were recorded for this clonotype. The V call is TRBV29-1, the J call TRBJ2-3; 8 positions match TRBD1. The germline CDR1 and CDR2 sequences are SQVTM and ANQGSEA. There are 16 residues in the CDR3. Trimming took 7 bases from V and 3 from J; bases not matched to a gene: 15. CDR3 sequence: CSGILTGEFGTDTQYF. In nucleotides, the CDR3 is TGCAGCGGGATCCTGACAGGGGAGTTCGGGACAGATACGCAGTATTTT.

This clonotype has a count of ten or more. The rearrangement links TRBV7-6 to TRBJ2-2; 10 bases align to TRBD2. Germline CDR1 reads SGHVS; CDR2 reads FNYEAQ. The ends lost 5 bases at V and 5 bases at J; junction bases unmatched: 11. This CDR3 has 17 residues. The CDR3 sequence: CASSHPGVAGGTGELFF. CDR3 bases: TGTGCCAGCAGCCACCCGGGGGTAGCGGGAGGAACCGGGGAGCTGTTTTTT.

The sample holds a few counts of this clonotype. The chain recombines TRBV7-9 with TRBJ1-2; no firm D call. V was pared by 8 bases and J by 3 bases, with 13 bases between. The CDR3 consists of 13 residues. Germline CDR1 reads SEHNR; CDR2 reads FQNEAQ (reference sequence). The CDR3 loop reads CASAVGGDYGYTF. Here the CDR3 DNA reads TGTGCCAGCGCCGTCGGCGGCGACTATGGCTACACCTTC.

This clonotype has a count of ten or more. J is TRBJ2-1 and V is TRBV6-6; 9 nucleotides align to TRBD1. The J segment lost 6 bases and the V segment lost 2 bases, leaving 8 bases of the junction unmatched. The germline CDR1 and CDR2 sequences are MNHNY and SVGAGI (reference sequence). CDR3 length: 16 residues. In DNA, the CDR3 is TGTGCCAGCAGTTACGGGGGACAGGGAACAATCAATGAGCAGTTCTTC. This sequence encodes CASSYGGQGTINEQFF.

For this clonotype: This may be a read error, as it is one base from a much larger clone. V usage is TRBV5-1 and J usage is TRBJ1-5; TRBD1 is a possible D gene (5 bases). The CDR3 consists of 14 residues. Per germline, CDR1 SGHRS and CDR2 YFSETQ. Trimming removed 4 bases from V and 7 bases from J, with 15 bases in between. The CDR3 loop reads CASSEATAVQPQHF. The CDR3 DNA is TGCGCCAGCAGCGAGGCGACAGCAGTGCAGCCCCAGCATTTT.

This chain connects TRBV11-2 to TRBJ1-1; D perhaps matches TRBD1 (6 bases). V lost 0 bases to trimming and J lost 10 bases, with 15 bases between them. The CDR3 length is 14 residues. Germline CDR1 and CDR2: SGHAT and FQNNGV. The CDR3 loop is CASSLDAGGPGAFF. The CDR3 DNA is TGTGCCAGCAGCTTAGATGCCGGGGGGCCGGGAGCTTTCTTT.

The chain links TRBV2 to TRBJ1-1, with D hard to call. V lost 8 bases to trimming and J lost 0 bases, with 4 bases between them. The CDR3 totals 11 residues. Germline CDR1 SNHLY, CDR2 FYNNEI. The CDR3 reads CASLMNTEAFF. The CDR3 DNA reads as TGTGCCAGCTTGATGAACACTGAAGCTTTCTTT.

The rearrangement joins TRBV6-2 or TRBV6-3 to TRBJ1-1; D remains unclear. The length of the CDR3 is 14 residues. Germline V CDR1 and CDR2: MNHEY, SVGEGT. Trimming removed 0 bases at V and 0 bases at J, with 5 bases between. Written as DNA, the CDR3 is TGTGCCAGCAGTTACTCAATAGTGAACACTGAAGCTTTCTTT. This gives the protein CASSYSIVNTEAFF.

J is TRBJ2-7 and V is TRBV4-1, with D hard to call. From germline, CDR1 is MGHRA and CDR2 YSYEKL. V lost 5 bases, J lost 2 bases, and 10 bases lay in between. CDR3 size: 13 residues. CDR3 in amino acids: CASSSQYPYEQYF. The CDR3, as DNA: TGCGCCAGCAGCTCCCAGTACCCCTACGAGCAGTACTTC.

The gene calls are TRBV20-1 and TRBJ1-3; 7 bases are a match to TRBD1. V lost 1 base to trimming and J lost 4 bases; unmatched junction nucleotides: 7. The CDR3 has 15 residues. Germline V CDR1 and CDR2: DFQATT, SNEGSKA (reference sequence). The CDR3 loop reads CSARATGVGGNTIYF. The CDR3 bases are TGCAGTGCTAGAGCCACAGGGGTAGGAGGAAACACCATATATTTT.

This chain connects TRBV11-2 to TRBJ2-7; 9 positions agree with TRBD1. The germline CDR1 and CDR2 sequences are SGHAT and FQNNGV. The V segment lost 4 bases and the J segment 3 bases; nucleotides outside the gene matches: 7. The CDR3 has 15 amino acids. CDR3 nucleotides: TGTGCCAGCAGCTCAAACAGGGGGCTTGTCTACGAGCAGTACTTC. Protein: CASSSNRGLVYEQYF.

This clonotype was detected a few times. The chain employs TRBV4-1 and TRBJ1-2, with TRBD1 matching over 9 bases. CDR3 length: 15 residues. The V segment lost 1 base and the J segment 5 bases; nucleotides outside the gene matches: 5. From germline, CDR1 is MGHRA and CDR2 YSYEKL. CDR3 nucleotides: TGCGCCAGCAGCCAAGTTAACAGGGGGCTTTATGGCTACACCTTC. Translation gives CASSQVNRGLYGYTF.

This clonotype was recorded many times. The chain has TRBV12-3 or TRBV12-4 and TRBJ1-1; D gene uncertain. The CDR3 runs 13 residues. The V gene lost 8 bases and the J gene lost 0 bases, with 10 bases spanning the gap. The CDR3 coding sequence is TGTGCCAGCGACGGCCCCATGAACACTGAAGCTTTCTTT. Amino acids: CASDGPMNTEAFF.

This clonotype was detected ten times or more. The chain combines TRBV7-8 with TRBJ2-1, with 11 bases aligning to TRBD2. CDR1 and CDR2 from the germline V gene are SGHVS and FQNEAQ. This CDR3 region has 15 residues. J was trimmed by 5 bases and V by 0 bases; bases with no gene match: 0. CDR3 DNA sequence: TGTGCCAGCAGCTTAGCTAGCGGGGGGGACAATGAGCAGTTCTTC. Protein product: CASSLASGGDNEQFF.

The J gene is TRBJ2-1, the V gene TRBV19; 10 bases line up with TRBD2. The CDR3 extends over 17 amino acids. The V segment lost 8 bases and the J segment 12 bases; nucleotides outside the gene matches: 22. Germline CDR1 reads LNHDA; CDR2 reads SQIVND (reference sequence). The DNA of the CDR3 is TGTGCCAGTCGCAATGAGCGGGGGGGCCGCCTTCAATCCGGGCAGTTCTTC. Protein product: CASRNERGGRLQSGQFF.

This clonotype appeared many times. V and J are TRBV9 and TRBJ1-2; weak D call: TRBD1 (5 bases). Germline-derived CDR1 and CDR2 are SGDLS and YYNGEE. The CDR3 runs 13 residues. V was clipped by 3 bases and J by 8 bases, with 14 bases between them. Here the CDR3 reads CASSDGTLLGYTF. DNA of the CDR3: TGTGCCAGCAGCGACGGGACCCTGCTAGGCTACACCTTC.

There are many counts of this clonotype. The CDR3 DNA reads as TGTGCCAGCAGAGGACTAGCGGGGGCAATGTACCAAGAGACCCAGTACTTC. Protein sequence: CASRGLAGAMYQETQYF. The J gene is TRBJ2-5, the V gene TRBV27; TRBD2 aligns across 13 bases. V was pared by 6 bases and J by 0 bases, with 7 bases of the junction left unmatched. The CDR3 has 17 residues. Germline V gene lookup returns CDR1 MNHEY and CDR2 SMNVEV (reference sequence).

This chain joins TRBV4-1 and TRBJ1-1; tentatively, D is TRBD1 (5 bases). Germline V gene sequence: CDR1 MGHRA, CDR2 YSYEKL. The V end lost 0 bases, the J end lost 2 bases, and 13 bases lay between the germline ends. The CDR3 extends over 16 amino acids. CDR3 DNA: TGCGCCAGCAGCCAAGACCCCGCGGGGGGTAACACTGAAGCTTTCTTT. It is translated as CASSQDPAGGNTEAFF.

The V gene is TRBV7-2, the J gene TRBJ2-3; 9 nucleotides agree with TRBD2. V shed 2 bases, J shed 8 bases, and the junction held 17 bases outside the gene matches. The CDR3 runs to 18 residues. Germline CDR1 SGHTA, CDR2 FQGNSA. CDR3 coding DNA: TGTGCCAGCAGCTTAAGCTCTAAGCGGGAGGCCAGGTGGGGTACGCAGTATTTT. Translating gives CASSLSSKREARWGTQYF.

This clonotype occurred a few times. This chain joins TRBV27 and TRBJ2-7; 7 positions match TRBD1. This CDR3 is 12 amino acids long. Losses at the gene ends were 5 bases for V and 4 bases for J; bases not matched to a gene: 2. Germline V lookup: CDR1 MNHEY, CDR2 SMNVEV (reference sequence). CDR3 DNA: TGTGCCAGCAGTGTGGACAGGTACGAGCAGTACTTC. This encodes CASSVDRYEQYF.

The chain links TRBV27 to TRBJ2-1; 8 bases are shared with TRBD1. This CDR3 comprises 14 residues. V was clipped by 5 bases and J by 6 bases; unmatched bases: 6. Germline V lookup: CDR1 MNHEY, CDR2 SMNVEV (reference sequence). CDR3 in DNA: TGTGCCAGCAGTGACACCGGACAGGGCAATGAGCAGTTCTTC. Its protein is CASSDTGQGNEQFF.